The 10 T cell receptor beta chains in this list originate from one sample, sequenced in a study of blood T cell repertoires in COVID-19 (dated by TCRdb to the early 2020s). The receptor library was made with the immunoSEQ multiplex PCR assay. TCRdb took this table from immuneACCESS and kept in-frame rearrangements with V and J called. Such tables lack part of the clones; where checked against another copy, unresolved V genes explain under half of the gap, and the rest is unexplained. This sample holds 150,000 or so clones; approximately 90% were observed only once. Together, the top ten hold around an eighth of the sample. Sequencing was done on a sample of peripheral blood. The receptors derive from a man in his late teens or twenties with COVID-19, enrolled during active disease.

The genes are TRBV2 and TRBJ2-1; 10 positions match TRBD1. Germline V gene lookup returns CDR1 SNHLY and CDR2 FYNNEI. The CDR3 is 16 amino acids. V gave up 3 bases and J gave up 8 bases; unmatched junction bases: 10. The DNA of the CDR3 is TGTGCCAGCAGTGAGCAGCCGGGACAGGGGTTCCATGAGCAGTTCTTC. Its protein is CASSEQPGQGFHEQFF.

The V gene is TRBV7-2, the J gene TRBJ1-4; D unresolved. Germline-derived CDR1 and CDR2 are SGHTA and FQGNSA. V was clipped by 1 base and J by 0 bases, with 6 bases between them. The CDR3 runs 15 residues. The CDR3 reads CASSLERSTNEKLFF. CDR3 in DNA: TGTGCCAGCAGCTTAGAACGGTCAACTAATGAAAAACTGTTTTTT.

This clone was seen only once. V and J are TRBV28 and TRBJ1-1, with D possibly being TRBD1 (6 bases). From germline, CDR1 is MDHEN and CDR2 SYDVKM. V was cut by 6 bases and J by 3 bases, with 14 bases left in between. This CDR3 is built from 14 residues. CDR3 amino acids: CASSPQGRDTEAFF. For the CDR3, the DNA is TGTGCCAGCAGCCCACAGGGTCGCGACACTGAAGCTTTCTTT.

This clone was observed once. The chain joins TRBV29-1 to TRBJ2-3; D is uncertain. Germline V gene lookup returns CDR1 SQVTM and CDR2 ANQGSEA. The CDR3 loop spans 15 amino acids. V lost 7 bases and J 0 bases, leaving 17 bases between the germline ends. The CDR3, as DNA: TGCAGCGCCCGGCCCCCGAGGATTAGCACAGATACGCAGTATTTT. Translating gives CSARPPRISTDTQYF.

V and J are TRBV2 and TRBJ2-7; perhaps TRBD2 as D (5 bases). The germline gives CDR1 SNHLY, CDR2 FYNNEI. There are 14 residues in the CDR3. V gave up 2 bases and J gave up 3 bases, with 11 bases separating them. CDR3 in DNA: TGTGCCAGCAGTGAATTCACTAGTCTCTACGAGCAGTACTTC. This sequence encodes CASSEFTSLYEQYF. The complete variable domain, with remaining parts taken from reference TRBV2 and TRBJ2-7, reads EPEVTQTPSHQVTQMGQEVILRCVPISNHLYFYWYRQILGQKVEFLVSFYNNEISEKSEIFDDQFSVERPDGSNFTLKIRSTKLEDSAMYFCASSEFTSLYEQYFGPGTRLTVT.

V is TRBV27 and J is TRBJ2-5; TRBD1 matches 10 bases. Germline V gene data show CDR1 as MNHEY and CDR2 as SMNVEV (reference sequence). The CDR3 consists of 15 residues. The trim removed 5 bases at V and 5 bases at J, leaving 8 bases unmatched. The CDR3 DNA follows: TGTGCCAGCAGTCCTCAGGGACAGGGGATGGAGACCCAGTACTTC. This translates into CASSPQGQGMETQYF.

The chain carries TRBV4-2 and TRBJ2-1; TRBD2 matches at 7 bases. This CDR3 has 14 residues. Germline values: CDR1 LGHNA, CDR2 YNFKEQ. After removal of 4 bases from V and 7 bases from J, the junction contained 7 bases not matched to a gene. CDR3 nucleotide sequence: TGTGCCAGCAGCCCGGGACTACACGGGAATGAGCAGTTCTTC. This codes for CASSPGLHGNEQFF.

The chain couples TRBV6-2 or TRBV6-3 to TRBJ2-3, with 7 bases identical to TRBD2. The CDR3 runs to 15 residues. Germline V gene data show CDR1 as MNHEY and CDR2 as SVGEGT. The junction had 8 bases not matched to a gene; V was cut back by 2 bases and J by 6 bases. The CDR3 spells CASSYLGGSGDTQYF. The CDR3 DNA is TGTGCCAGCAGTTACCTGGGCGGGAGTGGGGATACGCAGTATTTT.

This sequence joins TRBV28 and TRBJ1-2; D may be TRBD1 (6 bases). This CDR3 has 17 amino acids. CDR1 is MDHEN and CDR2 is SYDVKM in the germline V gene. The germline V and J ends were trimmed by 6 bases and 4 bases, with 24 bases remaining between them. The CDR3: CASSPRFEGEGFYGYTF. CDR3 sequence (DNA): TGTGCCAGCAGCCCCCGCTTCGAGGGGGAGGGGTTCTATGGCTACACCTTC.

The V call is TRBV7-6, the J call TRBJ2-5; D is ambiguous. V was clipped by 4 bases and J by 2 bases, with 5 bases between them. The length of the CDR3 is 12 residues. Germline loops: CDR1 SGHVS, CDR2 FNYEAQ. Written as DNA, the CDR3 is TGTGCCAGCAGCTCAAATCAAGAGACCCAGTACTTC. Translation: CASSSNQETQYF.